The TCR beta chain under discussion was sequenced for a study of cytomegalovirus exposure and HLA in healthy donors. Study-level information: Assignment to the Caucasian-associated ancestry cluster applied to around 82% of the roughly 420 genotyped donors.

With 60 Vbeta and 13 Jbeta primers, the PCR was carried out. In the original analysis: About 11 million of the about 80 million unique TCR beta chains counted in a later analysis were shared. Data came from immunoSEQ multiplex PCR; TCRdb stores just in-frame clones and leaves some out. That table furnishes V, J and clone size, whereas the DNA furnished D and trimming. The data contain around 220,000 clones, approximately 68% of them seen just once; the ten biggest clones take up approximately 1.7%. The ends were cut back, 8 bases at V and 4 bases at J, with 22 bases in the middle. Germline lookup yields CDR1 SGDLS and CDR2 YYNGEE. This CDR3 region has 16 residues. With respect to this clone: Its antigen is as yet unknown.

General study points: Researchers counted around 180 TCR beta chains as cytomegalovirus-associated. Analysis performed later found roughly 17,000 TCR beta sequences associated with HLA alleles at 0.05 false discovery rate.

Specimen: PBMCs. The chain joins TRBV9 to TRBJ2-1; tentatively, D is TRBD2 (6 bases). This receptor was obtained from a woman in her twenties or thirties in good health and CMV-seronegative. Written as DNA, the CDR3 is TGTGCCAGTTCTAAAGGGGTCGGAGGGGTGTACAATGAGCAGTTCTTC. Translated: CASSKGVGGVYNEQFF. The full variable domain, rest sourced from reference TRBV9 and TRBJ2-1, is DSGVTQTPKHLITATGQRVTLRCSPRSGDLSVYWYQQSLDQGLQFLIQYYNGEERAKGNILERFSAQQFPDLHSELNLSSLELGDSALYFCASSKGVGGVYNEQFFGPGTRLTVL.